The 30 T cell receptor beta chains presented below share a single source sample, sequenced in a study of T cell repertoires in cytomegalovirus infection. For these receptors, no antigen is known. TCRdb reanalysed the reads using MiXCR and keeps one entry per CDR3 protein. The table has 340,000 or so distinct CDR3 sequences, 20% to 25% seen once. The source was cultured PBMCs, collected from culture after CMV antigen stimulation. The receptors were gathered from a human donor in good health (CMV status not recorded). Some clones in this sample may be carry-over from other donors' samples.

This clonotype was counted a few times. The rearrangement joins TRBV7-8 to TRBJ2-1; D unclear. The germline gives CDR1 SGHVS, CDR2 FQNEAQ. Deletions cut 5 bases from V and 5 bases from J, with 10 bases between. The CDR3 consists of 13 residues. DNA for the CDR3: TGTGCCAGCAGCCCCCGTTCAAACAATGAGCAGTTCTTC. Translation gives CASSPRSNNEQFF.

The rearrangement links TRBV4-3 to TRBJ2-2; TRBD2 agrees at 7 bases. The V and J ends lost 8 bases and 9 bases, in that order; junction bases with no gene match: 15. This CDR3 has 15 residues. Germline lookup yields CDR1 LGHNA and CDR2 YSLEER. The CDR3 sequence is CASAEGLTVGRELFF. Here the CDR3 DNA reads TGCGCCAGCGCCGAGGGACTAACCGTCGGACGGGAGCTGTTTTTT.

The chain employs TRBV18 and TRBJ2-3; D not certain. This CDR3 has 15 residues. V gave up 0 bases and J gave up 3 bases, with 10 bases separating them. Germline V lookup: CDR1 KGHSH, CDR2 LQKENI. The CDR3 here is CASSPPSFPTDTQYF. In DNA form, the CDR3 reads TGTGCCAGCTCACCACCCTCATTCCCAACAGATACGCAGTATTTT.

In its sample, this clonotype was seen a few times. The chain links TRBV6-6 to TRBJ2-1; 12 nucleotides line up with TRBD2. This CDR3 has 15 residues. Trimming cost V 6 bases and J 7 bases; bases outside gene matches: 7. Germline CDR1 MNHNY, CDR2 SVGAGI (reference sequence). CDR3 nucleotide sequence: TGTGCCAGCAGCCGACTAGCGGGGGAAATTAATGAGCAGTTCTTC. Protein: CASSRLAGEINEQFF.

The gene calls are TRBV28 and TRBJ1-5; D is perhaps TRBD1 (6 bases). With 9 bases removed from V and 6 bases from J, the gap between germline ends came to 15 bases. Per the germline V gene, CDR1 is MDHEN and CDR2 is SYDVKM. CDR3 length: 13 amino acids. CDR3 in amino acids: CASIWGGGQPQHF. As DNA, the CDR3 is TGTGCCAGTATTTGGGGGGGCGGTCAGCCCCAGCATTTT.

V and J are TRBV7-2 and TRBJ1-2; TRBD1 matches 7 bases. V shed 0 bases, J shed 4 bases, and the junction held 5 bases outside the gene matches. The CDR3 has 15 amino acids. Germline-derived CDR1 and CDR2 are SGHTA and FQGNSA. DNA of the CDR3: TGTGCCAGCAGCTTAGCGCAACAGGGGATCTATGGCTACACCTTC. This sequence encodes CASSLAQQGIYGYTF.

This clonotype was observed many times. The J gene is TRBJ2-1, the V gene TRBV6-2 or TRBV6-3; TRBD2 matches 7 bases. The CDR3 extends over 16 amino acids. Germline CDR1 reads MNHEY; CDR2 reads SVGEGT. Unmatched junction bases numbered 17, after V lost 6 bases and J lost 9 bases. The CDR3 DNA is TGTGCCAGCAGATCCTTTGGGGGGAGGGCCTCCGCTGAGCAGTTCTTC. Protein sequence: CASRSFGGRASAEQFF.

This clonotype was recorded at least ten times. The gene calls are TRBV7-2 and TRBJ2-7, with 8 bases identical to TRBD1. The trim removed 4 bases at V and 0 bases at J, leaving 5 bases unmatched. The CDR3 is 15 amino acids. The germline gives CDR1 SGHTA, CDR2 FQGNSA. The CDR3 region has the DNA TGTGCCAGCAGCTCGGGACAGGTTGGCTCCTACGAGCAGTACTTC. It translates to CASSSGQVGSYEQYF.

V is TRBV7-2 and J is TRBJ1-5; TRBD1 aligns across 8 bases. The V gene end was trimmed by 5 bases and the J gene end by 3 bases; junction bases not matched to a gene: 6. Germline CDR1 reads SGHTA; CDR2 reads FQGNSA. The CDR3 is 15 amino acids. The CDR3 DNA sequence: TGTGCCAGCAGCGTCGGGACAGGCCCCAATCAGCCCCAGCATTTT. Translated: CASSVGTGPNQPQHF.

This chain joins TRBV10-3 and TRBJ2-3; the D call may be TRBD1 or TRBD2 (5 bases each). This CDR3 comprises 12 residues. CDR1 and CDR2 from the germline V gene are ENHRY and SYGVKD. V was cut by 6 bases and J by 5 bases, with 9 bases left in between. The chain's CDR3 is CAISRGEDTQYF. As DNA, the CDR3 is TGTGCCATCAGCCGGGGCGAAGATACGCAGTATTTT.

This clonotype was seen once. V gene TRBV6-2 or TRBV6-3 combines with J gene TRBJ1-4, with 8 bases identical to TRBD1. Germline CDR1 is MNHEY and CDR2 is SVGEGT. The CDR3 contains 16 residues. Trimming removed 6 bases from V and 7 bases from J; junction bases left unmatched: 13. The CDR3 spells CASRSGTGGVGEKLFF. DNA of the CDR3: TGTGCCAGCAGATCCGGGACAGGAGGGGTCGGTGAAAAACTGTTTTTT.

The sample holds a few counts of this clonotype. The J gene is TRBJ2-5, the V gene TRBV18, with a possible D match to TRBD1 (6 bases). This CDR3 region has 12 residues. Germline V lookup: CDR1 KGHSH, CDR2 LQKENI. V lost 3 bases to trimming and J lost 5 bases, with 7 bases between them. CDR3 nucleotides: TGTGCCAGCTCACCCCAGGGGGAGACCCAGTACTTC. Its translation is CASSPQGETQYF.

This clonotype was seen only a few times. The chain has TRBV6-1 and TRBJ1-2; D perhaps matches TRBD1 (5 bases). Germline V gene lookup returns CDR1 MNHNS and CDR2 SASEGT. This CDR3 is 15 amino acids long. The V and J ends lost 5 bases and 7 bases respectively, with 20 bases between them. DNA of the CDR3: TGTGCCAGCAGTTACAGGCCCCTAACTTTCGGTGGCTACACCTTC. This gives the protein CASSYRPLTFGGYTF.

This clonotype was found many times. This chain connects TRBV29-1 to TRBJ1-5, with D hard to call. Trimming left V 4 bases short and J 0 bases short, with 10 bases between. Germline CDR1 and CDR2: SQVTM and ANQGSEA. This CDR3 is built from 14 residues. This CDR3 is CSVAEQLSNQPQHF. The CDR3, as DNA: TGCAGCGTTGCTGAGCAGCTTAGCAATCAGCCCCAGCATTTT. Based on the CDR3 plus reference TRBV29-1 and TRBJ1-5, the full variable domain is SAVISQKPSRDICQRGTSLTIQCQVDSQVTMMFWYRQQPGQSLTLIATANQGSEATYESGFVIDKFPISRPNLTFSTLTVSNMSPEDSSIYLCSVAEQLSNQPQHFGDGTRLSIL.

This clonotype was seen repeatedly, ten times or more. The chain recombines TRBV20-1 with TRBJ1-2; perhaps TRBD1 as D (5 bases). V lost 0 bases to trimming and J lost 7 bases, with 18 bases between them. The CDR3 totals 15 residues. Per germline, CDR1 DFQATT and CDR2 SNEGSKA (reference sequence). CDR3 sequence (DNA): TGCAGTGCTAGAGATCTTGGAAAGGGTGGGGGTGGCTACACCTTC. Translation: CSARDLGKGGGGYTF.

This clonotype has at least ten counts. V usage is TRBV7-2 and J usage is TRBJ2-2; no clear D. The V and J ends lost 6 bases and 2 bases respectively, with 13 bases between them. Germline CDR1 is SGHTA and CDR2 is FQGNSA. The CDR3 spans 15 residues. CDR3 sequence: CASRPLGTNTGELFF. DNA for the CDR3: TGTGCCAGCAGGCCACTTGGCACAAACACCGGGGAGCTGTTTTTT.

In this sample, this clonotype turned up a few times. This rearrangement joins TRBV12-3 or TRBV12-4 to TRBJ1-2; D perhaps matches TRBD1 (6 bases). The V end was cut by 8 bases, the J end by 4 bases, with 8 bases between. This CDR3 spans 11 amino acids. The CDR3 loop is CASLGAYGYTF. CDR3 coding DNA: TGTGCCAGCCTGGGGGCCTATGGCTACACCTTC.

A word on this clonotype: This could be a read error, since a much larger clone is one nucleotide away. The CDR3 here is CASSLGGRMGSPLHF. The CDR3 DNA follows: TGTGCCAGCAGCTTAGGGGGAAGGATGGGATCACCCCTCCACTTT. The chain employs TRBV7-2 and TRBJ1-6; D is unclear. Trimming removed 1 base from V and 10 bases from J, with 14 bases in between. The length of the CDR3 is 15 residues. CDR1 is SGHTA and CDR2 is FQGNSA in the germline V gene.

V gene TRBV6-8 combines with J gene TRBJ1-5; unclear D gene. CDR1 is MNHGY, CDR2 SAAAGT, per germline. The CDR3 length is 16 residues. V shed 6 bases and J shed 1 base, with 16 bases lying between them. CDR3 in DNA: TGTGCCAGCAGGCAGTATGTTGGACGGAGCAATCAGCCCCAGCATTTT. As protein: CASRQYVGRSNQPQHF.

This clonotype was recorded a few times. The J gene is TRBJ2-1, the V gene TRBV29-1, with TRBD2 matching over 14 bases. This CDR3 has 13 residues. Per the germline V gene, CDR1 is SQVTM and CDR2 is ANQGSEA. V was pared by 6 bases and J by 10 bases, with 5 bases of the junction left unmatched. The CDR3 loop reads CSVGTSGRGEQFF. CDR3 in DNA: TGCAGCGTCGGGACTAGCGGGAGAGGGGAGCAGTTCTTC.

J is TRBJ2-7 and V is TRBV6-1; D perhaps matches TRBD1 (5 bases). Germline CDR1 reads MNHNS; CDR2 reads SASEGT. This CDR3 is 13 amino acids long. The ends were cut back, 5 bases at V and 4 bases at J, with 12 bases in the middle. The CDR3 loop reads CASSYVGRYEQYF. CDR3 bases: TGTGCCAGCAGTTACGTGGGGCGGTACGAGCAGTACTTC.

In its sample, this clonotype was seen a few times. The V call is TRBV27, the J call TRBJ1-2; D possibly corresponds to TRBD1 (5 bases). This CDR3 has 15 amino acids. The V end lost 5 bases, the J end lost 5 bases, and 18 bases lay between the germline ends. The germline V gene encodes CDR1 MNHEY and CDR2 SMNVEV (reference sequence). CDR3 sequence reads: CASSLRDGSTYGYTF. In DNA, the CDR3 is TGTGCCAGCAGTCTCCGGGACGGGAGTACTTATGGCTACACCTTC.

This clonotype has at least ten counts. V is TRBV7-2 and J is TRBJ1-5; no firm D call. The CDR3 totals 16 residues. Germline V gene sequence: CDR1 SGHTA, CDR2 FQGNSA. V was clipped by 5 bases and J by 4 bases, with 18 bases between them. CDR3 region: CASSLTVGTVNQPQHF. The CDR3 DNA reads as TGTGCCAGCAGCCTCACGGTCGGCACAGTTAATCAGCCCCAGCATTTT.

This clonotype was seen many times. This chain links TRBV7-2 with TRBJ1-1, with unresolved D. V was trimmed by 1 base and J by 3 bases, leaving 15 bases between them. Looked up from germline, CDR1 is SGHTA and CDR2 is FQGNSA. This CDR3 has 16 residues. In nucleotides, the CDR3 is TGTGCCAGCAGCTTAGAAGCCGGGGAGGCATACACTGAAGCTTTCTTT. Translation gives CASSLEAGEAYTEAFF. The variable domain in full, completed from reference TRBV7-2 and TRBJ1-1, reads GAGVSQSPSNKVTEKGKDVELRCDPISGHTALYWYRQSLGQGLEFLIYFQGNSAPDKSGLPSDRFSAERTGGSVSTLTIQRTQQEDSAVYLCASSLEAGEAYTEAFFGQGTRLTVV.

With respect to this clonotype: A much larger clone differs from this one at a single base, so this may be a read error. V gene TRBV7-8 combines with J gene TRBJ1-3; D call uncertain. V lost 7 bases to trimming and J lost 2 bases, with 12 bases between them. CDR1 is SGHVS, CDR2 FQNEAQ, per germline. The CDR3 has 14 residues. The CDR3 spells CASNLQSPGNTIYF. The CDR3 bases are TGTGCCAGCAACTTGCAATCCCCTGGAAACACCATATATTTT. Based on the CDR3 plus reference TRBV7-8 and TRBJ1-3, the full variable domain is GAGVSQSPRYKVAKRGQDVALRCDPISGHVSLFWYQQALGQGPEFLTYFQNEAQLDKSGLPSDRFFAERPEGSVSTLKIQRTQQEDSAVYLCASNLQSPGNTIYFGEGSWLTVV.

The V gene is TRBV27, the J gene TRBJ1-5, with D maybe TRBD1 (6 bases). The CDR3 is 18 residues long. CDR1 and CDR2 (germline): MNHEY, SMNVEV (reference sequence). V gave up 1 base and J gave up 9 bases, with 25 bases separating them. As DNA, the CDR3 is TGTGCCAGCAGTTTATTATTTCTTAGAGGGGGGCCGCACGGGCCCCAGCATTTT. Amino acids: CASSLLFLRGGPHGPQHF.

This chain connects TRBV6-1 to TRBJ2-1; TRBD2 matches 15 bases. J was trimmed by 9 bases and V by 5 bases; bases with no gene match: 8. Germline lookup yields CDR1 MNHNS and CDR2 SASEGT. CDR3 size: 16 residues. CDR3 nucleotide sequence: TGTGCCAGCAGTCCGGGACTAGCGGGAGGTTTGGTTGAGCAGTTCTTC. Translation: CASSPGLAGGLVEQFF.

V gene TRBV12-3 or TRBV12-4 combines with J gene TRBJ1-5; 11 bases are a match to TRBD1. The CDR3 length is 15 residues. Trimming took 5 bases from V and 4 from J; bases not matched to a gene: 4. The CDR3 nucleotides are TGTGCCAGCAGTGAGGGGGACAGGGGGAATCAGCCCCAGCATTTT. Protein sequence: CASSEGDRGNQPQHF.

Only a few counts were recorded for this clonotype. The chain joins TRBV2 to TRBJ2-3, with 15 bases lining up with TRBD2. The CDR3 extends over 20 amino acids. CDR1 is SNHLY and CDR2 is FYNNEI in the germline V gene. Losses at the gene ends were 5 bases for V and 3 bases for J; bases not matched to a gene: 15. CDR3 in DNA: TGTGCCAGCAGTTCGCCCAGCGGGACTAGCGGGAGGTTAGCAACAGATACGCAGTATTTT. It specifies CASSSPSGTSGRLATDTQYF.

The gene calls are TRBV2 and TRBJ1-1, with a weak D call TRBD1 (6 bases). The CDR3 length is 14 residues. CDR1 is SNHLY, CDR2 FYNNEI, per germline. V was pared by 7 bases and J by 6 bases, with 18 bases between. CDR3 protein: CASIGQGYLAEAFF. CDR3 nucleotides: TGTGCCAGCATAGGCCAGGGGTATTTAGCTGAAGCTTTCTTT.